This T cell receptor (beta chain) was obtained from a study of cytomegalovirus exposure and HLA in healthy donors. Study-level results: The study labeled 150 to 200 TCR beta chains cytomegalovirus-associated. A few chains tied to CMV proved CMV antigen-specific in vitro. The dataset shows that most TCR sequences were rare, while some public TCRs occurred in many donors.

Sequencing used immunoSEQ multiplex PCR; TCRdb keeps in-frame clones, though not all of them. Of 100,000 to 150,000 clones in the sample, around 94% were seen once. Separation from the roughly 670-subject first cohort characterized the approximately 120-subject validation cohort, to which the donors belonged. There are a few counts of this clone. Its target is not known. This CDR3 has 12 amino acids. CDR1 and CDR2 (germline): SGHTA, FQGNSA. The ends were cut back, 5 bases at V and 6 bases at J, with 11 bases in the middle. The receptor comes from a woman between 18 and 30 years old in good health and CMV-seronegative. This chain links TRBV7-2 with TRBJ2-7; D unresolved. Specimen: PBMCs. The CDR3 DNA reads as TGTGCCAGCAGCCCCCGCAACTCCGAGCAGTACTTC. Protein sequence: CASSPRNSEQYF.